One T cell receptor (beta chain) is described in this entry. As yet, its antigen is unknown. The data are from a study of OX40 agonist ivuxolimab in advanced cancers. Trimming took 7 bases from V and 3 from J, leaving 12 bases between them. The length of the CDR3 is 13 residues. Germline CDR1 is WNHNN and CDR2 is SYGVQD (reference sequence). TCRdb's copy holds only in-frame clones and misses some; the assay was immunoSEQ multiplex PCR. The data show tens of thousands of clones, more than 75% seen once. Regarding the study as a whole: With doses of 0.1 to 3.0 mg/kg, CD4+ and CD8+ blood T cells had undergone clonal expansion by week 6.

This chain joins TRBV10-1 and TRBJ2-5; no firm D call. The sequence came from an adult with an advanced solid tumor such as melanoma, head and neck, liver or kidney cancer. Specimen: CD4+ or CD8+ T cells sorted from blood, collected in a trial of the OX40 agonist ivuxolimab. The CDR3 nucleotides read TGCGCCAGCAATGGGTCCAGAAAAGAGACCCAGTACTTC. This codes for CASNGSRKETQYF.